The 8 T cell receptor beta chains presented below share a single source sample, sequenced in a study of low-dose radiotherapy and immunotherapy resistance in tumors. TRAV- and TRBV-specific primers, spanning alpha and beta chains, primed first-strand cDNA. Amplification, which lasted 20 PCR cycles, used a constant-region primer and V-primer adapter to amplify TCRs. One entry per CDR3 protein results from TCRdb running MiXCR on the reads. The table has 15,000 to 20,000 distinct CDR3 sequences, about two thirds seen once; the top ten hold approximately 5.2%. The receptors stem from a human donor with advanced metastatic prostate, ovarian, gallbladder or colorectal cancer (not recorded which). This table probably holds off-target reads from a library built for another chain.

Only a few counts were recorded for this clonotype. The chain has TRBV5-1 and TRBJ2-1; D is perhaps TRBD1 (6 bases). The CDR3 has 15 amino acids. Per germline, CDR1 SGHRS and CDR2 YFSETQ. Trimming left V 3 bases short and J 9 bases short, with 19 bases between. The CDR3 sequence is CASSSAGTRSVEQFF. In DNA form, the CDR3 reads TGCGCCAGCAGCTCCGCCGGGACAAGGTCTGTTGAGCAGTTCTTC. Full variable domain (remainder filled in from reference TRBV5-1 and TRBJ2-1): KAGVTQTPRYLIKTRGQQVTLSCSPISGHRSVSWYQQTPGQGLQFLFEYFSETQRNKGNFPGRFSGRQFSNSRSEMNVSTLELGDSALYLCASSSAGTRSVEQFFGPGTRLTVL.

This rearrangement joins TRBV26 to TRBJ1-1; the listed D gene, TRBD1, was not tested against the DNA. TRBV26 is an annotated pseudogene. The CDR3 is made up of 14 amino acids. The CDR3 DNA follows: TGTGCCAGCAGTCCGCAGGACAGGAGGACTGAAGCTTTCTTT. Translation gives CASSPQDRRTEAFF.

The chain combines TRBV19 with TRBJ2-1, with 7 nucleotides matching TRBD2. In germline, CDR1 is LNHDA, CDR2 SQIVND (reference sequence). The CDR3 covers 13 residues. The V and J ends lost 7 bases and 1 base, in that order; junction bases with no gene match: 1. CDR3 sequence reads: CASKAGSYNEQFF. In DNA, the CDR3 is TGTGCCAGTAAAGCGGGATCCTACAATGAGCAGTTCTTC.

The chain joins TRBV14 to TRBJ2-3; TRBD2 matches at 12 bases. The CDR3 has 16 residues. Germline V gene sequence: CDR1 SGHDN, CDR2 FVKESK. Trimming cost V 4 bases and J 7 bases; bases outside gene matches: 9. CDR3 nucleotides: TGTGCCAGCAGCCCCAACCCCGGACTAGCGGGATATACGCAGTATTTT. This translates into CASSPNPGLAGYTQYF. Supplemented by reference TRBV14 and TRBJ2-3, the full variable domain reads EAGVTQFPSHSVIEKGQTVTLRCDPISGHDNLYWYRRVMGKEIKFLLHFVKESKQDESGMPNNRFLAERTGGTYSTLKVQPAELEDSGVYFCASSPNPGLAGYTQYFGPGTRLTVL.

This chain uses TRBV29-1 with TRBJ1-2; TRBD1 aligns across 9 bases. The germline gives CDR1 SQVTM, CDR2 ANQGSEA. The junction had 3 bases not matched to a gene; V was cut back by 3 bases and J by 4 bases. The CDR3 is 13 residues long. The CDR3 region is CSVDRTGAYGYTF. DNA of the CDR3: TGCAGCGTTGACAGGACAGGGGCCTATGGCTACACCTTC.

The chain has TRBV18 and TRBJ2-6; D is perhaps TRBD2 (5 bases). The CDR3 is 16 residues long. CDR1 and CDR2 from the germline V gene are KGHSH and LQKENI. Trimming cost V 1 base and J 4 bases, with 11 bases left between them. The CDR3 DNA reads as TGTGCCAGCTCACCACTGGGAGCTGCCGGGGCCAACGTCCTGACTTTC. Amino acids: CASSPLGAAGANVLTF.

The chain couples TRBV12-5 to TRBJ2-1; TRBD2 matches 7 bases. Losses at the gene ends were 6 bases for V and 5 bases for J; bases not matched to a gene: 16. The germline gives CDR1 LGHNT, CDR2 FRNRAP. The CDR3 totals 17 residues. The DNA for the CDR3 is TGTGCTAGTGGCCCGACGCCCTACACTAGCGTAGACAATGAGCAGTTCTTC. Translated: CASGPTPYTSVDNEQFF.

The rearrangement joins TRBV15 to TRBJ2-7; a possible D gene is TRBD2 (6 bases). CDR3 length: 16 residues. Germline lookup yields CDR1 LNHNV and CDR2 YYDKDF (reference sequence). V was shortened by 0 bases and J by 5 bases, with 17 bases between the two germline ends. The CDR3 DNA reads TGTGCCACCAGCAGAGATGGATACGGGGGACGGAACGAGCAGTACTTC. Protein: CATSRDGYGGRNEQYF.